This T cell receptor beta chain originates from a study of HIV-infected patients and healthy controls. This clonotype was seen only a few times. Via MiXCR, TCRdb re-called the 5' RACE reads, giving one row per CDR3 protein. In the table there are some 67,000 distinct CDR3 sequences, about 16% of which are singletons. Germline CDR1 is KGHDR and CDR2 is SFDVKD. V lost 5 bases to trimming and J lost 2 bases, with 13 bases between them. The CDR3 spans 15 residues. The V call is TRBV24-1, the J call TRBJ2-3; D may be TRBD2 (7 bases). This receptor was identified in a human donor in good health. Sequencing was carried out using CD4+ T cells from blood. The CDR3 nucleotides are TGTGCCACCAGTGGAAGCGGGACACCCACAGATACGCAGTATTTT. This encodes CATSGSGTPTDTQYF.